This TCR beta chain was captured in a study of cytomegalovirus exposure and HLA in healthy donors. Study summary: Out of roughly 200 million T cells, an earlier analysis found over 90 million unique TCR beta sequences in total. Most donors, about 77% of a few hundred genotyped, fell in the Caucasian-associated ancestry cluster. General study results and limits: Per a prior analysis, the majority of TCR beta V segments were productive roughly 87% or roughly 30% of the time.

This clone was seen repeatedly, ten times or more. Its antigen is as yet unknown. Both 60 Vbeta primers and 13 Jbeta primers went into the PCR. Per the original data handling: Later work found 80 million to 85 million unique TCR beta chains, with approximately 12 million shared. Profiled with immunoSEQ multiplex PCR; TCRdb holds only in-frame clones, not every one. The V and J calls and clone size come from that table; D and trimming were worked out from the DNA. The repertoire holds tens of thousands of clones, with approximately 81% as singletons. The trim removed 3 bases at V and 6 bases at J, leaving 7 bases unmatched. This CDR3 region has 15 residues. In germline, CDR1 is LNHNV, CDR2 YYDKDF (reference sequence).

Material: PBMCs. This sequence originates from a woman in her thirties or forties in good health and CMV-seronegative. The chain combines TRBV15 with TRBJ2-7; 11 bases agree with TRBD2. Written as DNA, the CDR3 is TGTGCCACCAGCAGCAGGACTAGCGGGCTGAGCGAGCAGTACTTC. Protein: CATSSRTSGLSEQYF.